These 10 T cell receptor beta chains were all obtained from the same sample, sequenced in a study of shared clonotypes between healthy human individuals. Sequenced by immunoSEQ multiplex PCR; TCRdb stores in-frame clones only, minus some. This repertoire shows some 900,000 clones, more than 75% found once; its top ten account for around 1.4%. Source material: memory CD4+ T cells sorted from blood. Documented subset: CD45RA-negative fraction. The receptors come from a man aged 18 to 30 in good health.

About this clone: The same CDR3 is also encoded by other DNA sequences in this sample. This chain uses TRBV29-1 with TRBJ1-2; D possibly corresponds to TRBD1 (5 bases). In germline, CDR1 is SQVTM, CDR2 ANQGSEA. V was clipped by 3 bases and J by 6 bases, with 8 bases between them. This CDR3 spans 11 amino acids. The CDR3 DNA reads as TGCAGCGTTGATAAGGGGAATGGCTACACCTTC. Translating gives CSVDKGNGYTF.

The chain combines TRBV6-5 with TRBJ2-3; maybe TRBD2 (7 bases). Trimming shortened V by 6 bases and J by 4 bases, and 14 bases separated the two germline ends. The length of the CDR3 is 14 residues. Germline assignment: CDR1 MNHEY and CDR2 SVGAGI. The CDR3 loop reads CASRPGRGSDTQYF. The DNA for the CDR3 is TGTGCCAGCAGACCGGGGAGGGGGTCAGATACGCAGTATTTT.

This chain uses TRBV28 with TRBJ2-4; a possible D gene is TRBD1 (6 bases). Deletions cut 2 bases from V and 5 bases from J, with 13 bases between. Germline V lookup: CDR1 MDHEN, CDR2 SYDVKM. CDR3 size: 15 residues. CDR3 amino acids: CASSLILGAQNIQYF. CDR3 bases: TGTGCCAGCAGTTTAATTTTGGGGGCCCAAAACATTCAGTACTTC.

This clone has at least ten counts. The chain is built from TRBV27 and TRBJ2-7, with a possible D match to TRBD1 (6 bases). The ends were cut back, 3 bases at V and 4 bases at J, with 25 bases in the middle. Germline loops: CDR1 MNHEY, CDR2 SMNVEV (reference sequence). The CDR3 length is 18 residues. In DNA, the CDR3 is TGTGCCAGCAGTTTGTGGGGTAGGGGGAATAGCCCTCCTTACGAGCAGTACTTC. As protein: CASSLWGRGNSPPYEQYF.

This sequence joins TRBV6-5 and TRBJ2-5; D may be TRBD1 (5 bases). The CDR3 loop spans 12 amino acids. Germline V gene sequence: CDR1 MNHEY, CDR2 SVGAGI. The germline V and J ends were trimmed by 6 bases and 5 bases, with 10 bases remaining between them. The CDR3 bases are TGTGCCAGCAGCCAACCAGGGGAGACCCAGTACTTC. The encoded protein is CASSQPGETQYF.

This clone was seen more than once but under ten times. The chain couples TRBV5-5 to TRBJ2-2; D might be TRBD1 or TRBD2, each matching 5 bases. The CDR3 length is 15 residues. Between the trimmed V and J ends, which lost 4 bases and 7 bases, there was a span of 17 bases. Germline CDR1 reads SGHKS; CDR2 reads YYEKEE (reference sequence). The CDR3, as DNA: TGTGCCAGCAGCCCCCGTGGGGGTTGGCTCGGGGAGCTGTTTTTT. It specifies CASSPRGGWLGELFF.

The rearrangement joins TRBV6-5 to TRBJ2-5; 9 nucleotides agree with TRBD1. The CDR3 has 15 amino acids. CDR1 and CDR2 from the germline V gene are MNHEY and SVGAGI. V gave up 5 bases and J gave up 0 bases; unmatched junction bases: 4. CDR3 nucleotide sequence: TGTGCCAGCAGTCCCGGGACAGGGAACCAAGAGACCCAGTACTTC. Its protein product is CASSPGTGNQETQYF.

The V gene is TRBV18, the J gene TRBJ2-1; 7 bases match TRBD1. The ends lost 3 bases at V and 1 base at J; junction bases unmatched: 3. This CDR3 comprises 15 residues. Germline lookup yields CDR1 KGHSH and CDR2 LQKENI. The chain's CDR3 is CASSPTQGSYNEQFF. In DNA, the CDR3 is TGTGCCAGCTCACCTACACAGGGGTCCTACAATGAGCAGTTCTTC. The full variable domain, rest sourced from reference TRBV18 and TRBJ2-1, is NAGVMQNPRHLVRRRGQEARLRCSPMKGHSHVYWYRQLPEEGLKFMVYLQKENIIDESGMPKERFSAEFPKEGPSILRIQQVVRGDSAAYFCASSPTQGSYNEQFFGPGTRLTVL.

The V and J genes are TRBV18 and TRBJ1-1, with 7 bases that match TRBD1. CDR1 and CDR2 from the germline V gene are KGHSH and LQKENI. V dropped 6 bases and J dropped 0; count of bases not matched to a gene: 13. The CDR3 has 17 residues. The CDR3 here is CASSPTGNTLLNTEAFF. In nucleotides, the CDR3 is TGTGCCAGCTCCCCGACAGGGAACACCCTCCTGAACACTGAAGCTTTCTTT. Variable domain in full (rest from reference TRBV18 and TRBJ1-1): NAGVMQNPRHLVRRRGQEARLRCSPMKGHSHVYWYRQLPEEGLKFMVYLQKENIIDESGMPKERFSAEFPKEGPSILRIQQVVRGDSAAYFCASSPTGNTLLNTEAFFGQGTRLTVV.

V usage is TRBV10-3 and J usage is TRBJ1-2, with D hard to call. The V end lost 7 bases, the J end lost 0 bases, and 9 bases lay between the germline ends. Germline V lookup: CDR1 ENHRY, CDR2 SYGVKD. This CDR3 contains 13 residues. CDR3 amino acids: CAITTNPNYGYTF. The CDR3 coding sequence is TGTGCCATCACGACAAACCCTAACTATGGCTACACCTTC.